This T cell receptor beta chain was obtained from a study of beta chain features in type 1 diabetes. Using CD45RO/CCR7/CD25/CD127/CD95/CD27, CD4+ naive, central memory, regulatory and stem cell-like memory cells were sorted. Purity exceeding 98% was reached by all sorted populations. Concerning this clone itself: Its antigen is undetermined.

The entirety of the isolated RNA underwent reverse transcription, so expressed TCRB transcripts were sequenced. Libraries were prepared by immunoSEQ multiplex PCR; TCRdb keeps only in-frame clonotypes and omits some of them. The top ten hold 6.7% of the sample, which has under 400,000 clones, roughly 15% seen once. V gave up 0 bases and J gave up 7 bases; unmatched junction bases: 6. The CDR3 extends over 15 amino acids. Germline V gene lookup returns CDR1 SNHLY and CDR2 FYNNEI. General observations from the study: For type 1 diabetes patients, VDJ junctions showed fewer insertions and more deletions.

V is TRBV2 and J is TRBJ1-5; 7 nucleotides match TRBD1. The sequenced sample consisted of central memory CD4+ T cells from blood. The receptor was isolated from a man younger than 40 in good health. CDR3 coding DNA: TGTGCCAGCAGTGAAGCGGGGACAGTAGGACAGCCCCAGCATTTT. Encoded protein: CASSEAGTVGQPQHF.